These 19 T cell receptor beta chains share one sample of origin, sequenced in a study of CD8 T cells in Susac syndrome. The authors reverse transcribed roughly 0.5 to 1 ug RNA with random hexamers. TCRdb analysed the immunoSEQ multiplex PCR reads with MiXCR anew, one entry per CDR3 protein. The table records roughly 200,000 distinct CDR3 sequences, roughly 92% of them present only once. The sample comprised CD4+ T cells from PBMCs. The receptors were sampled from a human donor with Susac syndrome.

J is TRBJ2-5 and V is TRBV25-1, with a possible D match to TRBD2 (7 bases). Trimming took 10 bases from V and 7 from J, leaving 16 bases between them. This CDR3 comprises 12 residues. Germline loops: CDR1 MGHDK, CDR2 SYGVNS. The CDR3 DNA reads as TGTGCCACCGAGAGGGGAGGGGGGACCCAGTACTTC. Its protein product is CATERGGGTQYF.

The genes are TRBV6-5 and TRBJ1-5; TRBD1 is a possible D gene (5 bases). The V and J ends lost 4 bases and 5 bases respectively, with 18 bases between them. The CDR3 has 16 amino acids. The V gene's germline CDR1 is MNHEY and CDR2 SVGAGI. In DNA, the CDR3 is TGTGCCAGCAGTTCAGGGTACGGGAGAGTAGATCAGCCCCAGCATTTT. Encoded protein: CASSSGYGRVDQPQHF.

This chain joins TRBV20-1 and TRBJ1-6, with D unresolved. With 3 bases removed from V and 8 bases from J, the gap between germline ends came to 14 bases. CDR3 length: 14 amino acids. The germline V gene encodes CDR1 DFQATT and CDR2 SNEGSKA (reference sequence). The CDR3 sequence is CSASVTREHSPLHF. As DNA, the CDR3 is TGCAGTGCTAGTGTAACAAGGGAACATTCACCCCTCCACTTT.

The chain joins TRBV6-6 to TRBJ1-4; D is ambiguous. CDR1 MNHNY and CDR2 SVGAGI come from the germline V gene (reference sequence). Trimming took off 0 bases at V and 7 bases at J, with 15 bases between the two ends. The CDR3 length is 16 residues. The CDR3 reads CASSYSARSQSEKLFF. The CDR3 DNA reads as TGTGCCAGCAGTTACTCGGCACGATCACAAAGTGAAAAACTGTTTTTT.

The V gene is TRBV4-1, the J gene TRBJ2-2, with 15 bases aligning to TRBD2. The J segment lost 4 bases and the V segment lost 5 bases, leaving 5 bases of the junction unmatched. Per germline, CDR1 MGHRA and CDR2 YSYEKL. This CDR3 region has 17 residues. The CDR3 loop is CASSGLAGGRATGELFF. For the CDR3, the DNA is TGCGCCAGCAGCGGACTAGCGGGGGGGCGTGCCACCGGGGAGCTGTTTTTT.

The chain combines TRBV11-2 with TRBJ2-7; D may be TRBD1 (6 bases). Trimming shortened V by 0 bases and J by 5 bases, and 11 bases separated the two germline ends. The CDR3 length is 14 residues. Germline values: CDR1 SGHAT, CDR2 FQNNGV. The CDR3 DNA reads as TGTGCCAGCAGCTTAGAGGGACAATACCACGAGCAGTACTTC. Amino acids: CASSLEGQYHEQYF.

The CDR3 loop is CASSLNTNSPLHF. CDR3 sequence (DNA): TGTGCCAGCAGCTTAAACACAAATTCACCCCTCCACTTT. The gene calls are TRBV7-9 and TRBJ1-6; no clear D. The V end was cut by 2 bases, the J end by 7 bases, with 6 bases between. Germline loops: CDR1 SEHNR, CDR2 FQNEAQ (reference sequence). CDR3 length: 13 residues.

The J gene is TRBJ1-2, the V gene TRBV20-1; D is possibly TRBD1 (5 bases). Germline V gene data show CDR1 as DFQATT and CDR2 as SNEGSKA (reference sequence). V dropped 0 bases and J dropped 6 bases, with 14 bases sitting between them. The CDR3 covers 14 residues. The CDR3 reads CSARERGRVNGYTF. Here the CDR3 DNA reads TGCAGTGCTAGAGAAAGGGGCAGGGTTAATGGCTACACCTTC.

The chain joins TRBV24-1 to TRBJ1-2; D not certain. Germline values: CDR1 KGHDR, CDR2 SFDVKD. CDR3 length: 14 amino acids. V shed 8 bases and J shed 1 base, with 13 bases lying between them. In DNA, the CDR3 is TGTGCCACCAAGGAGAGGGATATTAACTATGGCTACACCTTC. Translating it yields CATKERDINYGYTF.

The chain couples TRBV6-2 or TRBV6-3 to TRBJ1-2, with 8 nucleotides matching TRBD1. Germline V gives CDR1 MNHEY, CDR2 SVGEGT. The CDR3 is 12 residues long. V shed 8 bases and J 8 bases; nucleotides not matched to a gene: 7. The CDR3 is CASATGVGGYTF. CDR3 sequence (DNA): TGTGCCAGCGCGACAGGGGTCGGCGGCTACACCTTC.

This clonotype has a single count. The genes are TRBV29-1 and TRBJ2-4; TRBD1 matches at 9 bases. The CDR3 loop spans 15 amino acids. V lost 5 bases, J lost 0 bases, and 5 bases stayed unmatched. Germline lookup yields CDR1 SQVTM and CDR2 ANQGSEA. The CDR3 DNA is TGCAGCGTTCGGGACAGGGTAATAGCCAAAAACATTCAGTACTTC. Protein: CSVRDRVIAKNIQYF.

The V gene is TRBV4-3, the J gene TRBJ2-5; no clear D. Germline CDR1 and CDR2: LGHNA and YSLEER. With 0 bases removed from V and 3 bases from J, the gap between germline ends came to 11 bases. This CDR3 contains 15 residues. CDR3 sequence: CASSQDIFLKETQYF. DNA for the CDR3: TGCGCCAGCAGCCAAGATATCTTCCTCAAAGAGACCCAGTACTTC.

The V and J genes are TRBV20-1 and TRBJ1-5; D call uncertain. The germline CDR1 and CDR2 sequences are DFQATT and SNEGSKA (reference sequence). Trimming cost V 3 bases and J 4 bases, with 10 bases left between them. This CDR3 is 13 amino acids long. CDR3 DNA: TGCAGTGCTAGTACGGGTTCGAATCAGCCCCAGCATTTT. Translation gives CSASTGSNQPQHF.

This clonotype turned up a few times. The chain employs TRBV27 and TRBJ2-7, with TRBD2 identical over 8 bases. V shed 6 bases, J shed 3 bases, and the junction held 7 bases outside the gene matches. CDR1 and CDR2 (germline): MNHEY, SMNVEV (reference sequence). This CDR3 contains 14 residues. This CDR3 reads CASRSGGAIYEQYF. Written as DNA, the CDR3 is TGTGCCAGCAGGTCGGGAGGGGCGATCTACGAGCAGTACTTC.

The chain is built from TRBV6-2 or TRBV6-3 and TRBJ1-6; possible D gene TRBD1, 5 bases. The CDR3 has 13 residues. Per germline, CDR1 MNHEY and CDR2 SVGEGT. V was cut by 6 bases and J by 8 bases, with 11 bases left in between. Written as DNA, the CDR3 is TGTGCCAGCAGCCTTATACAGGATTCACCCCTCCACTTT. This gives the protein CASSLIQDSPLHF.

This chain links TRBV5-1 with TRBJ2-7; TRBD2 matches 14 bases. Germline CDR1 SGHRS, CDR2 YFSETQ. The CDR3 sequence is 16 residues long. V was clipped by 7 bases and J by 3 bases; unmatched bases: 9. CDR3 in DNA: TGCGCCAGCGGCAACCCGGGGACTAGCGGGGGCTACGAGCAGTACTTC. Protein: CASGNPGTSGGYEQYF.

This clonotype was observed a single time. The genes are TRBV10-3 and TRBJ2-5; no clear D. The V end was cut by 9 bases, the J end by 7 bases, with 18 bases between. This CDR3 comprises 13 residues. CDR1 ENHRY and CDR2 SYGVKD come from the germline V gene. The CDR3 protein is CAMTPDLGSTQYF. For the CDR3, the DNA is TGTGCCATGACTCCAGACTTGGGCTCGACCCAGTACTTC.

J is TRBJ2-1 and V is TRBV20-1; TRBD2 aligns across 9 bases. The CDR3 loop spans 15 amino acids. CDR1 is DFQATT, CDR2 SNEGSKA, per germline (reference sequence). V lost 1 base to trimming and J lost 7 bases; unmatched junction nucleotides: 8. CDR3 region: CSARAPRGGKNEQFF. CDR3 sequence (DNA): TGCAGTGCTAGAGCCCCGCGGGGGGGAAAGAATGAGCAGTTCTTC.

This clonotype was seen a single time. The chain has TRBV20-1 and TRBJ2-7; the D is unclear. Germline loops: CDR1 DFQATT, CDR2 SNEGSKA (reference sequence). This CDR3 has 12 amino acids. V lost 7 bases and J lost 5, with 15 bases in between. The CDR3 DNA sequence: TGCAGTGTGGTTGGGCTCAGCAACGAGCAGTACTTC. Protein: CSVVGLSNEQYF.